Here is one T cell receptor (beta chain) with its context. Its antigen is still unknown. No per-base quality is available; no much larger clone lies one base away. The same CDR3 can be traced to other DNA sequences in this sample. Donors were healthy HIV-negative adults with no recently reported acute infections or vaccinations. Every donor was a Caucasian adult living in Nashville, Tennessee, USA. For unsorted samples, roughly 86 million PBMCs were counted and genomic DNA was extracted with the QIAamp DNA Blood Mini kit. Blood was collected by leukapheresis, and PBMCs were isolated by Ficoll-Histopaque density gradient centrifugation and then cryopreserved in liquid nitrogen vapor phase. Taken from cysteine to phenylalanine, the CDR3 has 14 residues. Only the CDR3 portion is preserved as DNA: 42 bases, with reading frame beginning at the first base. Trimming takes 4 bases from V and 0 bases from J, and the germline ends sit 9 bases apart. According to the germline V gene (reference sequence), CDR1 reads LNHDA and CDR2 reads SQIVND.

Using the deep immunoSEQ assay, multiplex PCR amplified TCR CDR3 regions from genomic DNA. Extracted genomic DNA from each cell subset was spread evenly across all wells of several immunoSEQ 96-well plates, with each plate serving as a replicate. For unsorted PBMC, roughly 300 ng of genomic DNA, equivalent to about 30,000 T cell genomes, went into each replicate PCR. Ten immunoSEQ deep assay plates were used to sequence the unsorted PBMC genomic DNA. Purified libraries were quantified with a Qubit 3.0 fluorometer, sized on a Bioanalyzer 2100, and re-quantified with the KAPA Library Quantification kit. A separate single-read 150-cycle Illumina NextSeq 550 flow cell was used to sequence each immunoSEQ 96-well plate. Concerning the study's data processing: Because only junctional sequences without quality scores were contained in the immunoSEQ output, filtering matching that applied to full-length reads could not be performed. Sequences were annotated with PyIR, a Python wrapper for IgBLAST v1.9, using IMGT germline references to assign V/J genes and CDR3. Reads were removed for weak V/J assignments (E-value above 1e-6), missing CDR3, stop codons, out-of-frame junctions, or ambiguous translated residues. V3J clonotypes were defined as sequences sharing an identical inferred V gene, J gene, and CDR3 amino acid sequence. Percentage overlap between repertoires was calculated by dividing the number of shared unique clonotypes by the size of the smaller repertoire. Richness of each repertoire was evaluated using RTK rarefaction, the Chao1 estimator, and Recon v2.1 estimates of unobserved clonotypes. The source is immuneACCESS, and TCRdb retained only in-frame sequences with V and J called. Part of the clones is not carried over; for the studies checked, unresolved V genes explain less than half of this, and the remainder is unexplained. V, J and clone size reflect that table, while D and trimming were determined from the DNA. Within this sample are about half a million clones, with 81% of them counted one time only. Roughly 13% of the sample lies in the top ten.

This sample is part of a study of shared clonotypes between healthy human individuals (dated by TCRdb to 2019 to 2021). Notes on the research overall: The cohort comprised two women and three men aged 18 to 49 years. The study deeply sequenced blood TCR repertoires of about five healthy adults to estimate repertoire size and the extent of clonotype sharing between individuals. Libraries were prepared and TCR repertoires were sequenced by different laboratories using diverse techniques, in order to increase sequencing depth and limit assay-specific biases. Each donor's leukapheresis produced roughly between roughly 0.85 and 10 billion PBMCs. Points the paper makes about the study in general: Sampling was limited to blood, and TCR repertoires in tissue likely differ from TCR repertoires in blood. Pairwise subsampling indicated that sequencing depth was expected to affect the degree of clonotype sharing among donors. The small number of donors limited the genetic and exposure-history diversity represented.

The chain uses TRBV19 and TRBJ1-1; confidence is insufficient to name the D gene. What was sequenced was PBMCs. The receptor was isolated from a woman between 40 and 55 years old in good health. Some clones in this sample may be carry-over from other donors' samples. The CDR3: CASSTPGLNTEAFF. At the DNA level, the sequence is TGTGCCAGTAGTACCCCCGGACTGAACACTGAAGCTTTCTTT.